The clone carrying this T cell receptor (beta chain) was counted only a few times. The TCR beta CDR3 regions underwent amplification using RNA transcripts as the source. First-round RT-PCR of the TCR CDR3 relied on the HTBI primer set. Each CDR3 protein gets one entry after TCRdb re-called the multiplex PCR reads with MiXCR. The repertoire holds some 580,000 distinct CDR3 sequences, with approximately 16% as singletons. The data stem from a study of T cells in Graves' hyperthyroidism and ophthalmopathy. The CDR3 is made up of 15 amino acids. Germline CDR1 and CDR2: SGHRS and YFSETQ. V trimming: 1 base; J trimming: 5 bases; junction bases outside the gene matches: 4. Diagnoses were established using clinical symptoms, serum thyroxine and TRAb, thyroid ultrasound and orbital computed tomography.

V and J are TRBV5-1 and TRBJ2-1, with 9 bases fitting TRBD1. Material: blood. The sequence came from a woman in her forties with Graves' ophthalmopathy. The CDR3 reads CASSLTGGINNEQFF. As DNA, the CDR3 is TGCGCCAGCAGCTTGACAGGGGGCATAAACAATGAGCAGTTCTTC.